This T cell receptor beta chain is drawn from a study of cytomegalovirus exposure and HLA in healthy donors. When sampled, the donors appeared nominally healthy, though they likely had unrecorded immune exposures. PCR was performed using 60 Vbeta and 13 Jbeta primers. Libraries were prepared by immunoSEQ multiplex PCR; TCRdb keeps only in-frame clonotypes and omits some of them. The sample lists 150,000 to 200,000 clones, over 75% occurring once. General study results and limits: Later, an analysis found that common viral pathogens appeared to be linked with several of the most significant clusters. Analyzed later, association rates of TCRs varied across HLA loci, with DRB1 most and HLA-C fewest.

V was pared by 6 bases and J by 4 bases, with 14 bases between. The germline gives CDR1 SGHTA, CDR2 FQGNSA. There are 14 residues in the CDR3. This clone was counted a few times. No antigen is known for it. Sequencing was carried out using PBMCs. The genes are TRBV7-2 and TRBJ2-3; D call uncertain. The source of this sequence is a man in his late teens or twenties in good health and CMV-seronegative. CDR3 nucleotide sequence: TGTGCCAGCAGTCGCGCCCGACGGGCAGATACGCAGTATTTT. Amino acid sequence: CASSRARRADTQYF.